This T cell receptor beta chain came from a study of glioma-infiltrating T cells after dendritic cell vaccination listed by TCRdb under 2016. About the investigation overall: Of the roughly 15 glioblastoma patients in the cohort, all drawn from Phase I and II dendritic cell vaccination trials, 9 were newly diagnosed and 6 had recurrent disease. To make the vaccine, monocyte-derived dendritic cells were cultured for 6 to 7 days with IL-4 and GM-CSF and then pulsed overnight with autologous tumor lysate. Survival after dendritic cell vaccination was correlated with TCR sequencing metrics, including TIL content and tumor-blood repertoire overlap. In glioblastoma patients vaccinated with dendritic cells, deep sequencing of TCR beta CDR3 regions served to measure tumor-infiltrating lymphocyte content and to compare repertoires between tumor and blood. Between the early 2000s and the early 2010s, the patients were given dendritic cell vaccination pulsed with autologous tumor lysate. Patients received three intradermal dendritic cell vaccine injections at biweekly intervals in the arm below the axilla.

To be selected, patients needed enough residual fresh-frozen tumor tissue and more than two years of available survival data. None of the glioblastoma patients carried an isocitrate dehydrogenase mutation, although molecular status otherwise varied. PBMC were collected before vaccination, two weeks after the third vaccination, and at tumor progression when it occurred. The Qiagen DNeasy Blood extraction Kit was used to extract genomic DNA. TCRB CDR3 regions were amplified from roughly 1.8 ug genomic DNA, or all available DNA if less, using the immunoSEQ assay. For multiplex PCR, 60 forward primers for TCR V beta segments and 13 reverse primers for J beta segments were used. To estimate reads per starting template, synthetic control templates were spiked into each sample at limiting dilution. The Illumina HiSeq System generated 87 bp sequencing reads. The authors processed their data as follows. To remove PCR and sequencing errors, closely related sequences were merged with a nearest neighbor algorithm. TCR overlap was defined as the percentage of unique tumor TCR beta sequences that were also found in the peripheral blood of the same patient. Here the immuneACCESS table is served through TCRdb, limited to in-frame sequences with V and J called. Missing clones are a known gap in these copies; in checked studies unresolved V genes cover under half, and the rest lacks a known reason. That table gives V, J and clone size, and the DNA gave D and trimming. In this sample the table shows under 40,000 clones, 90% to 95% of which occur a single time. 2.2% of the sample is taken by the ten largest.

Summary of the overall study and its limitations: Longer time to progression and overall survival after dendritic cell vaccination were predicted by higher estimated pretreatment TIL content. The three-group TCR overlap response model was described as speculative and requiring prospective validation. No direct relationship between TCR clonality and survival was found, suggesting a diverse polyclonal response may matter. The cohort was small and heterogeneous, with few patients having full blood and tumor sets and even fewer initial-recurrent tumor pairs.

Remarks on this clone: What this receptor recognizes is not known. No clone much larger than this one lies a single base away; base qualities are absent.

The material was blood, obtained before dendritic cell vaccination. The receptor was derived from a human donor with glioblastoma.

The CDR3: CASKTRGPDTQYF. The sequenced DNA: TGTGCCAGCAAAACTAGAGGGCCAGATACGCAGTATTTT. The chain is encoded by TRBV27 joined to TRBJ2-3; the D gene is perhaps TRBD2, from 5 matching bases. V is reduced by 7 bases and J by 4 bases, leaving a spacing of 12 bases between them. The CDR3 covers 13 residues, taking in both the cysteine and the phenylalanine. Only CDR3 DNA is held: 39 bases, read in frame from base 1. The CDR1 and CDR2 encoded by the germline V gene (reference sequence) are MNHEY and SMNVEV.